This passage covers 32 T cell receptor beta chains from one sample sequenced in a study of CD8 T cells in Susac syndrome. Roughly 0.5 to 1 ug RNA was reverse transcribed with random hexamers. TCRdb processed the immunoSEQ multiplex PCR reads anew with MiXCR; each CDR3 protein has one entry. The sample consists of approximately 180,000 distinct CDR3 sequences, roughly 91% of them appearing once. The specimen sequenced was CD4+ T cells from PBMCs. The receptors were gathered from a human donor with Susac syndrome.

This clonotype has just a few counts. V and J are TRBV19 and TRBJ2-2; unclear D gene. Trimming removed 5 bases at V and 4 bases at J, with 5 bases between. CDR1 and CDR2 from the germline V gene are LNHDA and SQIVND (reference sequence). CDR3 length: 12 amino acids. The DNA for the CDR3 is TGTGCCAGTAGTTATAGCACCGGGGAGCTGTTTTTT. This gives the protein CASSYSTGELFF.

This sequence joins TRBV5-6 and TRBJ2-2, with 7 bases that match TRBD1. Germline CDR1 is SGHDT and CDR2 is YYEEEE. The J segment lost 5 bases and the V segment lost 4 bases, leaving 14 bases of the junction unmatched. CDR3 length: 17 residues. CDR3 in DNA: TGTGCCAGCAGCCCCATTAAGGACAGGACCCTTACCGGGGAGCTGTTTTTT. This codes for CASSPIKDRTLTGELFF.

This clonotype was seen a single time. The chain recombines TRBV29-1 with TRBJ1-2; D not certain. Per the germline V gene, CDR1 is SQVTM and CDR2 is ANQGSEA. The V end was cut by 3 bases, the J end by 1 base, with 6 bases between. This CDR3 comprises 12 residues. DNA of the CDR3: TGCAGCGTTGAGTCCGATAACTATGGCTACACCTTC. Translated: CSVESDNYGYTF.

The chain combines TRBV20-1 with TRBJ2-1; 16 nucleotides line up with TRBD2. The CDR3 covers 20 residues. V was pared by 3 bases and J by 2 bases, with 13 bases of the junction left unmatched. The germline V gene encodes CDR1 DFQATT and CDR2 SNEGSKA (reference sequence). This chain's CDR3 is CSARAEGLAGGPLTYNEQFF. The CDR3 DNA is TGCAGTGCTAGGGCCGAGGGACTAGCGGGAGGGCCGTTGACCTACAATGAGCAGTTCTTC.

The V call is TRBV20-1, the J call TRBJ2-7; 14 bases align to TRBD2. The CDR3 runs to 17 residues. V shed 5 bases and J 2 bases; nucleotides not matched to a gene: 11. Germline lookup yields CDR1 DFQATT and CDR2 SNEGSKA (reference sequence). The CDR3 sequence: CSALSGTSGGLTYEQYF. The DNA of the CDR3 is TGCAGTGCTCTCTCCGGGACTAGCGGGGGCCTTACCTACGAGCAGTACTTC.

This chain joins TRBV2 and TRBJ2-1; maybe TRBD1 (5 bases). The CDR3 covers 14 residues. CDR1 is SNHLY and CDR2 is FYNNEI in the germline V gene. The germline V and J ends were trimmed by 4 bases and 0 bases, with 7 bases remaining between them. Written as DNA, the CDR3 is TGTGCCAGCAGTGGGACACTCTCCTACAATGAGCAGTTCTTC. Protein product: CASSGTLSYNEQFF.

The chain is built from TRBV12-3 or TRBV12-4 and TRBJ2-3; the D gene could be TRBD1 or TRBD2 (5 bases each). The CDR3 runs to 15 residues. The V end lost 6 bases, the J end lost 0 bases, and 13 bases lay between the germline ends. The CDR3 coding sequence is TGTGCCAGCAGCTTCGGGGCTGACAGCACAGATACGCAGTATTTT. Amino acids: CASSFGADSTDTQYF.

This clonotype appeared once. The V and J genes are TRBV4-1 and TRBJ2-7; TRBD2 agrees at 12 bases. V was pared by 2 bases and J by 0 bases, with 14 bases of the junction left unmatched. The germline V gene encodes CDR1 MGHRA and CDR2 YSYEKL. The CDR3 extends over 20 amino acids. The CDR3 nucleotides read TGCGCCAGCAGCCAACCGACGGCTAGCGGGAGGGCCCAAAGCTCCTACGAGCAGTACTTC. It is translated as CASSQPTASGRAQSSYEQYF.

J is TRBJ2-3 and V is TRBV14; no reliable D call. In germline, CDR1 is SGHDN, CDR2 FVKESK. The CDR3 runs to 14 residues. The V end was cut by 4 bases, the J end by 1 base, with 9 bases between. CDR3 DNA: TGTGCCAGCAGCCGATTTGTGGGCACAGATACGCAGTATTTT. Translating gives CASSRFVGTDTQYF.

The chain employs TRBV7-2 and TRBJ1-4; the D is unclear. Germline V gene data show CDR1 as SGHTA and CDR2 as FQGNSA. With 5 bases removed from V and 8 bases from J, the gap between germline ends came to 9 bases. This CDR3 contains 12 residues. CDR3 coding DNA: TGTGCCAGCAGCGGGTCGATGGAAAAACTGTTTTTT. This translates into CASSGSMEKLFF.

This chain uses TRBV10-3 with TRBJ1-1; D is perhaps TRBD1 (5 bases). This CDR3 region has 14 residues. In germline, CDR1 is ENHRY, CDR2 SYGVKD. The V end was cut by 4 bases, the J end by 1 base, with 10 bases between. The DNA of the CDR3 is TGTGCCATCAGTGTAGACAGATCGAACACTGAAGCTTTCTTT. Translated: CAISVDRSNTEAFF.

The chain employs TRBV5-6 and TRBJ1-3, with D maybe TRBD1 (5 bases). Looked up from germline, CDR1 is SGHDT and CDR2 is YYEEEE. V was cut by 4 bases and J by 2 bases, with 10 bases left in between. The CDR3 length is 14 residues. CDR3 DNA: TGTGCCAGCAGCCGGGGCGGGGCTGGAAACACCATATATTTT. Its protein product is CASSRGGAGNTIYF.

This chain links TRBV6-2 or TRBV6-3 with TRBJ1-2; a weak D match, TRBD1 (6 bases). V shed 6 bases and J shed 3 bases, with 14 bases lying between them. Looked up from germline, CDR1 is MNHEY and CDR2 is SVGEGT. This CDR3 is built from 14 residues. The CDR3 loop is CASRRTASYYGYTF. CDR3 in DNA: TGTGCCAGCAGGAGGACAGCCTCCTACTATGGCTACACCTTC.

The chain links TRBV6-1 to TRBJ1-2; D is unresolved. The CDR3 is 13 residues long. The germline gives CDR1 MNHNS, CDR2 SASEGT. Trimming shortened V by 6 bases and J by 1 base, and 9 bases separated the two germline ends. The CDR3 region has the DNA TGTGCCAGCAGGCCGGGATTTAACTATGGCTACACCTTC. This codes for CASRPGFNYGYTF.

This clonotype was counted a few times. The gene calls are TRBV6-5 and TRBJ1-4; 7 positions agree with TRBD1. The V gene end was trimmed by 2 bases and the J gene end by 5 bases; junction bases not matched to a gene: 5. This CDR3 contains 15 residues. CDR1 is MNHEY, CDR2 SVGAGI, per germline. The CDR3 sequence: CASSYPGTENEKLFF. DNA for the CDR3: TGTGCCAGCAGTTACCCGGGGACAGAAAATGAAAAACTGTTTTTT.

The chain recombines TRBV11-2 with TRBJ2-1; D gene unclear. The CDR3 length is 13 residues. Between the trimmed V and J ends, which lost 2 bases and 6 bases, there was a span of 8 bases. Germline lookup yields CDR1 SGHAT and CDR2 FQNNGV. The CDR3 DNA reads TGTGCCAGCAGCTTAATGAGCTCCAATGAGCAGTTCTTC. This encodes CASSLMSSNEQFF.

As for this clonotype: A read error may account for a junction end that differs from germline. The chain has TRBV11-2 and TRBJ1-2, with 7 nucleotides matching TRBD1. Germline lookup yields CDR1 SGHAT and CDR2 FQNNGV. The CDR3 spans 13 residues. CDR3 coding DNA: TGTGCCGGCAGCTTCGACAGGGTCTATGGCTACACCTTC. Protein sequence: CAGSFDRVYGYTF.

V gene TRBV27 combines with J gene TRBJ2-3, with 8 bases aligning to TRBD2. This CDR3 has 13 amino acids. V was pared by 4 bases and J by 7 bases, with 4 bases of the junction left unmatched. Germline V gives CDR1 MNHEY, CDR2 SMNVEV (reference sequence). The CDR3 sequence: CASSYGGANTQYF. The CDR3 nucleotides read TGTGCCAGCAGTTACGGGGGGGCAAATACGCAGTATTTT.

The CDR3: CASSQETSGEGELNTGELFF. The CDR3, as DNA: TGTGCCAGCAGCCAAGAGACGTCCGGGGAGGGGGAGTTGAACACCGGGGAGCTGTTTTTT. The gene calls are TRBV4-2 and TRBJ2-2; possibly TRBD2 for D (7 bases). V was clipped by 0 bases and J by 1 base, with 21 bases between them. CDR1 and CDR2 from the germline V gene are LGHNA and YNFKEQ. The CDR3 runs 20 residues.

Only one count was recorded for this clonotype. The chain recombines TRBV6-5 with TRBJ2-7; 7 nucleotides agree with TRBD1. This CDR3 is built from 15 residues. V gave up 4 bases and J gave up 4 bases; unmatched junction bases: 10. The germline V gene has CDR1 MNHEY and CDR2 SVGAGI. The CDR3 here is CASSSRDRGAYEQYF. CDR3 in DNA: TGTGCCAGCAGTTCCCGGGACAGAGGGGCTTACGAGCAGTACTTC.

This chain connects TRBV5-6 to TRBJ2-1, with 11 bases aligning to TRBD2. This CDR3 contains 15 residues. Germline CDR1 SGHDT, CDR2 YYEEEE. Trimming at V came to 2 bases and at J to 7 bases, leaving 5 bases not matched to a gene. This CDR3 is CASSFQTSGKNEQFF. The CDR3 region has the DNA TGTGCCAGCAGCTTCCAGACTAGCGGGAAGAATGAGCAGTTCTTC.

In its sample, this clonotype was seen a few times. The J gene is TRBJ2-7, the V gene TRBV4-2; 9 bases line up with TRBD1. J gave up 3 bases and V 6 bases, and 9 bases lay outside the gene matches. Germline V gives CDR1 LGHNA, CDR2 YNFKEQ. This CDR3 is 15 amino acids long. In nucleotides, the CDR3 is TGTGCCAGCAGTCCCGGGGACAGGGAAATCTACGAGCAGTACTTC. It is translated as CASSPGDREIYEQYF.

V and J are TRBV5-1 and TRBJ2-5; 9 positions agree with TRBD1. The germline V gene encodes CDR1 SGHRS and CDR2 YFSETQ. J lost 7 bases, V lost 3 bases, and 7 bases had no gene match. The CDR3 has 14 amino acids. The CDR3 DNA sequence: TGCGCCAGCAGCTCCCGACAGGGGGTCGGGACCCAGTACTTC. Its protein product is CASSSRQGVGTQYF.

The chain is built from TRBV28 and TRBJ2-7; a weak D match, TRBD1 (6 bases). Germline loops: CDR1 MDHEN, CDR2 SYDVKM. V was pared by 3 bases and J by 3 bases, with 15 bases between. This CDR3 has 15 amino acids. CDR3 nucleotides: TGTGCCAGCAGTTTCATGGGACAACTACACTACGAGCAGTACTTC. As protein: CASSFMGQLHYEQYF.

CDR3 in amino acids: CASSPRGTPYHNEQFF. The CDR3 coding sequence is TGTGCCAGCAGTCCACGTGGGACACCGTACCACAATGAGCAGTTCTTC. The chain employs TRBV12-3 or TRBV12-4 and TRBJ2-1, with D possibly being TRBD1 (6 bases). The V gene lost 5 bases and the J gene lost 5 bases, with 19 bases spanning the gap. The CDR3 has 16 residues.

The gene calls are TRBV2 and TRBJ1-2; D might be TRBD1 (5 bases). Trimming pared 6 bases from V and 3 bases from J, leaving 11 bases between. CDR3 length equals 13 residues. Germline-derived CDR1 and CDR2 are SNHLY and FYNNEI. The CDR3: CASRTGTDYGYTF. CDR3 DNA: TGTGCCAGCAGAACCGGGACGGACTATGGCTACACCTTC.

The chain has TRBV6-5 and TRBJ1-3; tentatively, D is TRBD1 (5 bases). Looked up from germline, CDR1 is MNHEY and CDR2 is SVGAGI. The CDR3 spans 18 residues. V was cut by 0 bases and J by 0 bases, with 15 bases left in between. The DNA for the CDR3 is TGTGCCAGCAGTTACTCTCTTGGTGGGGACCACTCTGGAAACACCATATATTTT. It is translated as CASSYSLGGDHSGNTIYF.

The chain carries TRBV28 and TRBJ2-6; D may be TRBD2 (5 bases). The germline gives CDR1 MDHEN, CDR2 SYDVKM. With 3 bases removed from V and 0 bases from J, the gap between germline ends came to 21 bases. This CDR3 has 20 residues. As DNA, the CDR3 is TGTGCCAGCAGTTTCCCGATCCGGGATACCATACGCTCTGGGGCCAACGTCCTGACTTTC. Its translation is CASSFPIRDTIRSGANVLTF.

V is TRBV25-1 and J is TRBJ2-3; no firm D call. This CDR3 spans 12 amino acids. The V end was cut by 7 bases, the J end by 2 bases, with 7 bases between. Germline CDR1 is MGHDK and CDR2 is SYGVNS. DNA for the CDR3: TGTGCCAGCACCGCCCCCACAGATACGCAGTATTTT. Translating gives CASTAPTDTQYF.

The chain carries TRBV18 and TRBJ2-1, with 10 bases lining up with TRBD2. V trimming: 6 bases; J trimming: 4 bases; junction bases outside the gene matches: 12. CDR1 is KGHSH and CDR2 is LQKENI in the germline V gene. The CDR3 totals 17 residues. In DNA, the CDR3 is TGTGCCAGCTCCTCCCTCCCAGCGGGAGGGAGTTACAATGAGCAGTTCTTC. It is translated as CASSSLPAGGSYNEQFF. Combining the CDR3 with reference TRBV18 and TRBJ2-1 gives the whole variable domain NAGVMQNPRHLVRRRGQEARLRCSPMKGHSHVYWYRQLPEEGLKFMVYLQKENIIDESGMPKERFSAEFPKEGPSILRIQQVVRGDSAAYFCASSSLPAGGSYNEQFFGPGTRLTVL.

This chain links TRBV11-2 with TRBJ2-7; 8 bases align to TRBD1. J was trimmed by 8 bases and V by 0 bases; bases with no gene match: 6. CDR1 is SGHAT, CDR2 FQNNGV, per germline. This CDR3 has 14 residues. The CDR3 region has the DNA TGTGCCAGCAGCTTAGATGGGCAGGGGGCGCAGCAGTACTTC. Its protein product is CASSLDGQGAQQYF. The variable domain in full, completed from reference TRBV11-2 and TRBJ2-7, reads EAGVAQSPRYKIIEKRQSVAFWCNPISGHATLYWYQQILGQGPKLLIQFQNNGVVDDSQLPKDRFSAERLKGVDSTLKIQPAKLEDSAVYLCASSLDGQGAQQYFGPGTRLTVT.

The rearrangement links TRBV11-2 to TRBJ2-7; 12 positions agree with TRBD2. Per germline, CDR1 SGHAT and CDR2 FQNNGV. The CDR3 totals 17 residues. Germline trimming cut 1 base from V and 6 bases from J; bases unmatched to any gene: 10. CDR3 DNA sequence: TGTGCCAGCAGCTTAGGCGGACTAGCGGGAAAGCGAACCGAGCAGTACTTC. Amino acid sequence: CASSLGGLAGKRTEQYF.